This TCR beta chain was found in a study of blood T cells in healthy people across ages. Study results and caveats: Researchers deemed the diversity estimates from one million T cells underestimates.

Germline V lookup: CDR1 MGHRA, CDR2 YSYEKL. The CDR3 covers 15 residues. PCR was performed a second time for roughly 7 to 11 cycles using a sample-barcoded 5' primer and a J-beta primer mix. TCRdb reanalysed the 5' RACE reads using MiXCR and keeps one entry per CDR3 protein. The repertoire consists of under 1,100,000 distinct CDR3 sequences, with approximately 25% occurring once and the leading ten covering approximately 0.71%. Each sample yielded at least 6.5 million isolated PBMCs. Concerning this clonotype itself: The antigen remains unidentified.

This same sample was also part of a study on T cells of mothers and their children.

This chain joins TRBV4-1 and TRBJ2-1; TRBD2 might be the D (5 bases). Judging by the DNA end, TRBJ2-7 fits better; the J call may be wrong. The sample consisted of blood. The sequence came from a girl aged 2-9 years in good health. The CDR3 DNA follows: TGCGCCAGCAGCCATAGAGAAGTCGGGGTCTACGAGCAGTACTTC. This sequence encodes CASSHREVGVYEQYF.